Shown below are 20 T cell receptor beta chains from a single sample sequenced in a study of cytotoxic CD8 clonotypes in ibrutinib-treated CLL (TCRdb year 2021). Preparation of the library involved the immunoSEQ multiplex PCR assay. TCRdb mirrors the immuneACCESS table, restricted to in-frame sequences. Some clones are absent from its copies; in checked studies, under half trace to an unresolved V gene, and the reason for the others is unknown. The sample has over 150,000 clones on record, 72% of them singletons. Roughly 13% of the sample is in the top ten clones. What the time point label conveys for this sample: less than 30 months on ibrutinib. Here the sequenced sample was PBMCs, taken after 24 months of ibrutinib treatment. These receptors all stem from a human donor with chronic lymphocytic leukemia.

This chain uses TRBV5-1 with TRBJ2-7; a possible D gene is TRBD1 (6 bases). This CDR3 region has 15 residues. Trimming pared 4 bases from V and 1 base from J, leaving 15 bases between. Germline V gene data show CDR1 as SGHRS and CDR2 as YFSETQ. CDR3 nucleotide sequence: TGCGCCAGCAGCCGGACCGACACAGGGTCCTACGAGCAGTACTTC. Protein: CASSRTDTGSYEQYF.

The chain has TRBV7-9 and TRBJ1-2, with D perhaps matching TRBD1 (5 bases). This CDR3 spans 15 amino acids. Germline CDR1 and CDR2: SEHNR and FQNEAQ (reference sequence). With 5 bases removed from V and 3 bases from J, the gap between germline ends came to 16 bases. In DNA, the CDR3 is TGTGCCAGCAGCCGCCCGCGGGACCTAGACTATGGCTACACCTTC. It yields the protein CASSRPRDLDYGYTF.

This clone turned up a few times. In DNA, the CDR3 is TGCGCCAGCAGCTCTGGCGCGTCAGCAACTAATGAAAAACTGTTTTTT. Translating it yields CASSSGASATNEKLFF. J is TRBJ1-4 and V is TRBV5-1, with D uncertain. The CDR3 sequence is 16 residues long. Germline V gives CDR1 SGHRS, CDR2 YFSETQ. Trimming took 3 bases from V and 0 from J, leaving 12 bases between them.

V usage is TRBV5-3 and J usage is TRBJ2-7, with 10 positions matching TRBD2. TRBV5-3 is annotated as an ORF whose role is uncertain. The CDR3 contains 16 residues. J lost 3 bases, V lost 3 bases, and 9 bases had no gene match. This chain's CDR3 is CARSSTLAGEFYEQYF. In DNA form, the CDR3 reads TGTGCCAGAAGCTCGACGCTAGCGGGAGAGTTCTACGAGCAGTACTTC.

This chain joins TRBV13 and TRBJ2-5, with 14 bases lining up with TRBD2. The J segment lost 5 bases and the V segment lost 0 bases, leaving 2 bases of the junction unmatched. The length of the CDR3 is 16 residues. Germline assignment: CDR1 PRHDT and CDR2 FYEKMQ (reference sequence). The CDR3 loop is CASSLGGTSGSETQYF. The CDR3 DNA follows: TGTGCCAGCAGCTTAGGCGGGACTAGCGGGAGTGAGACCCAGTACTTC.

V gene TRBV27 combines with J gene TRBJ1-4, with TRBD1 matching over 9 bases. The CDR3 extends over 17 amino acids. Germline V gene data show CDR1 as MNHEY and CDR2 as SMNVEV (reference sequence). V was pared by 5 bases and J by 4 bases, with 11 bases of the junction left unmatched. As DNA, the CDR3 is TGTGCCAGCAGTGGGACAGGGACGGGCTCTGGTAATGAAAAACTGTTTTTT. Translated, it gives CASSGTGTGSGNEKLFF.

The genes are TRBV18 and TRBJ2-1; D unclear. Germline assignment: CDR1 KGHSH and CDR2 LQKENI. The CDR3 spans 15 residues. The V and J ends lost 2 bases and 4 bases respectively, with 12 bases between them. This chain's CDR3 is CASSPGSYRYNEQFF. The DNA of the CDR3 is TGTGCCAGCTCACCAGGTTCCTATAGGTACAATGAGCAGTTCTTC.

The chain is built from TRBV6-1 and TRBJ2-7; TRBD1 agrees at 9 bases. The germline V gene encodes CDR1 MNHNS and CDR2 SASEGT. The CDR3 covers 14 residues. J lost 3 bases, V lost 5 bases, and 5 bases had no gene match. As DNA, the CDR3 is TGTGCCAGCAGTCTGGGACAGGGATACTACGAGCAGTACTTC. Residues: CASSLGQGYYEQYF.

This chain uses TRBV6-5 with TRBJ1-5, with D possibly TRBD1 on 5 matching bases. This CDR3 comprises 14 residues. Trimming stripped 6 bases from V and 0 bases from J, with 9 bases between. The V gene's germline CDR1 is MNHEY and CDR2 SVGAGI. In nucleotides, the CDR3 is TGTGCCAGCAGCCCCAGGGTTAGCAATCAGCCCCAGCATTTT. Protein sequence: CASSPRVSNQPQHF.

This chain's CDR3 is CASSLATGRNTEAFF. CDR3 in DNA: TGTGCCAGCAGCTTAGCGACAGGGCGGAACACTGAAGCTTTCTTT. The rearrangement uses TRBV7-9 and TRBJ1-1; 7 nucleotides match TRBD1. V lost 0 bases to trimming and J lost 1 base; unmatched junction nucleotides: 2. Looked up from germline, CDR1 is SEHNR and CDR2 is FQNEAQ (reference sequence). The CDR3 is 15 amino acids. The variable domain in full, completed from reference TRBV7-9 and TRBJ1-1, reads DTGVSQNPRHKITKRGQNVTFRCDPISEHNRLYWYRQTLGQGPEFLTYFQNEAQLEKSRLLSDRFSAERPKGSFSTLEIQRTEQGDSAMYLCASSLATGRNTEAFFGQGTRLTVV.

V gene TRBV7-8 combines with J gene TRBJ2-7; TRBD2 aligns across 7 bases. The V gene end was trimmed by 3 bases and the J gene end by 0 bases; junction bases not matched to a gene: 5. Germline CDR1 reads SGHVS; CDR2 reads FQNEAQ. The CDR3 is made up of 15 amino acids. CDR3 residues: CASSFSGLSSYEQYF. CDR3 nucleotide sequence: TGTGCCAGCAGCTTTAGCGGGCTCAGCTCCTACGAGCAGTACTTC.

This clone has more than one count but fewer than ten. J is TRBJ2-1 and V is TRBV5-1, with a possible D match to TRBD1 (5 bases). The V and J ends lost 1 base and 9 bases respectively, with 17 bases between them. There are 15 residues in the CDR3. Germline lookup yields CDR1 SGHRS and CDR2 YFSETQ. The CDR3 loop reads CASSLLGGRDVEQFF. CDR3 sequence (DNA): TGCGCCAGCAGCTTGCTGGGTGGCAGGGATGTTGAGCAGTTCTTC.

This chain uses TRBV7-8 with TRBJ2-7; 10 positions match TRBD2. CDR1 is SGHVS, CDR2 FQNEAQ, per germline. The CDR3 sequence is 15 residues long. With V trimmed by 8 bases and J by 5 bases, 12 bases remained unmatched. The CDR3 here is CASAFLAGDIHEQYF. DNA for the CDR3: TGTGCCAGCGCATTCCTAGCGGGGGACATCCACGAGCAGTACTTC. Full variable domain (remainder filled in from reference TRBV7-8 and TRBJ2-7): GAGVSQSPRYKVAKRGQDVALRCDPISGHVSLFWYQQALGQGPEFLTYFQNEAQLDKSGLPSDRFFAERPEGSVSTLKIQRTQQEDSAVYLCASAFLAGDIHEQYFGPGTRLTVT.

Only a few counts were recorded for this clone. The chain joins TRBV11-3 to TRBJ2-2, with D unclear. The germline V and J ends were trimmed by 4 bases and 1 base, with 7 bases remaining between them. The CDR3 spans 14 residues. CDR1 and CDR2 from the germline V gene are SGHNT and YENEEA. CDR3 bases: TGTGCCAGCAGCTCCCAAATGAACACCGGGGAGCTGTTTTTT. This sequence encodes CASSSQMNTGELFF.

The chain has TRBV7-2 and TRBJ1-2; D might be TRBD1 (6 bases). CDR1 is SGHTA and CDR2 is FQGNSA in the germline V gene. The germline V and J ends were trimmed by 5 bases and 2 bases, with 12 bases remaining between them. The CDR3 consists of 14 residues. The CDR3: CASSPDRRNYGYTF. For the CDR3, the DNA is TGTGCCAGCAGCCCAGACAGGCGAAACTATGGCTACACCTTC.

The V gene is TRBV9, the J gene TRBJ2-5, with TRBD2 matching 11 bases. Trimming removed 2 bases from V and 2 bases from J; junction bases left unmatched: 2. This CDR3 spans 15 amino acids. Germline CDR1 SGDLS, CDR2 YYNGEE. In DNA form, the CDR3 reads TGTGCCAGCAGCGTGAGACTAGCGGGGCAAGAGACCCAGTACTTC. It is translated as CASSVRLAGQETQYF. Based on the CDR3 plus reference TRBV9 and TRBJ2-5, the full variable domain is DSGVTQTPKHLITATGQRVTLRCSPRSGDLSVYWYQQSLDQGLQFLIQYYNGEERAKGNILERFSAQQFPDLHSELNLSSLELGDSALYFCASSVRLAGQETQYFGPGTRLLVL.

The chain joins TRBV5-1 to TRBJ1-2, with 8 bases fitting TRBD1. Germline lookup yields CDR1 SGHRS and CDR2 YFSETQ. J lost 0 bases, V lost 4 bases, and 5 bases had no gene match. The CDR3 spans 15 residues. The CDR3, as DNA: TGCGCCAGCAGCACTGGACAGGGCTCTAACTATGGCTACACCTTC. It codes for CASSTGQGSNYGYTF.

The chain couples TRBV6-5 to TRBJ1-2; possible D gene TRBD1, 6 bases. The germline V gene has CDR1 MNHEY and CDR2 SVGAGI. The CDR3 sequence is 15 residues long. The V and J ends lost 0 bases and 4 bases respectively, with 12 bases between them. The CDR3 here is CASSYSYRVGYGYTF. CDR3 DNA: TGTGCCAGCAGTTACTCGTACAGGGTAGGCTATGGCTACACCTTC.

The CDR3 DNA is TGTGCCAGCAGCCAAATGAGGGGAGTGCAGTTCTTC. Translation gives CASSQMRGVQFF. The J gene is TRBJ2-1, the V gene TRBV7-9; D may be TRBD1 or TRBD2 (5 bases each). The length of the CDR3 is 12 residues. The V gene's germline CDR1 is SEHNR and CDR2 FQNEAQ (reference sequence). V was cut by 5 bases and J by 12 bases, with 14 bases left in between. Together with reference TRBV7-9 and TRBJ2-1, the CDR3 gives the full variable domain: DTGVSQNPRHKITKRGQNVTFRCDPISEHNRLYWYRQTLGQGPEFLTYFQNEAQLEKSRLLSDRFSAERPKGSFSTLEIQRTEQGDSAMYLCASSQMRGVQFFGPGTRLTVL.

The chain employs TRBV5-1 and TRBJ2-7; 9 positions match TRBD1. The CDR3 consists of 15 residues. V lost 3 bases to trimming and J lost 6 bases; unmatched junction nucleotides: 10. From germline, CDR1 is SGHRS and CDR2 YFSETQ. The CDR3 reads CASSSPTGTGSEQYF. The CDR3 DNA sequence: TGCGCCAGCAGCTCCCCTACTGGGACAGGGAGCGAGCAGTACTTC.